These 24 T cell receptor beta chains originate from one sample sequenced in a study of blood T cell repertoires in COVID-19. Clones were sequenced by immunoSEQ multiplex PCR, and TCRdb holds only the in-frame ones, with some missing. The sample has some 270,000 clones, 86% seen once. Sequences were obtained from peripheral blood. Receptor source: a woman aged 55-70 years who had recovered from COVID-19.

The gene calls are TRBV5-4 and TRBJ2-1, with 9 bases aligning to TRBD2. CDR3 length equals 16 residues. With V trimmed by 4 bases and J by 6 bases, 11 bases remained unmatched. Germline lookup yields CDR1 SGHNT and CDR2 YYREEE (reference sequence). The CDR3 sequence: CASSTGGSGGLNEQFF. The CDR3 DNA is TGTGCCAGCAGCACCGGGGGGAGCGGGGGGCTCAATGAGCAGTTCTTC.

This chain connects TRBV20-1 to TRBJ2-7; no firm D call. The V end lost 3 bases, the J end lost 5 bases, and 14 bases lay between the germline ends. This CDR3 is 13 amino acids long. Germline loops: CDR1 DFQATT, CDR2 SNEGSKA (reference sequence). This CDR3 reads CSASQAYNHEQYF. For the CDR3, the DNA is TGCAGTGCTAGTCAAGCGTATAATCACGAGCAGTACTTC.

V gene TRBV5-1 combines with J gene TRBJ1-4; D not resolved. The ends were cut back, 4 bases at V and 2 bases at J, with 12 bases in the middle. The CDR3 runs to 15 residues. Looked up from germline, CDR1 is SGHRS and CDR2 is YFSETQ. The CDR3 protein is CASSPLAGTNEKLFF. The CDR3 DNA reads as TGCGCCAGCAGCCCCCTGGCGGGGACTAATGAAAAACTGTTTTTT. The full variable domain, with the rest looked up from reference TRBV5-1 and TRBJ1-4, is KAGVTQTPRYLIKTRGQQVTLSCSPISGHRSVSWYQQTPGQGLQFLFEYFSETQRNKGNFPGRFSGRQFSNSRSEMNVSTLELGDSALYLCASSPLAGTNEKLFFGSGTQLSVL.

A single count supports this clone. The V and J genes are TRBV4-3 and TRBJ2-3; D call uncertain. CDR3 size: 13 residues. Trimming cost V 0 bases and J 3 bases, with 4 bases left between them. Germline CDR1 is LGHNA and CDR2 is YSLEER. In DNA, the CDR3 is TGCGCCAGCAGCCAAGATCCAACAGATACGCAGTATTTT. This codes for CASSQDPTDTQYF.

Here the CDR3 DNA reads TGTGCCAGCAGCCATACGACAGGGCGGGCTGAAGCTTTCTTT. It encodes CASSHTTGRAEAFF. V usage is TRBV3-1 (or the pseudogene TRBV3-2) and J usage is TRBJ1-1; 7 nucleotides match TRBD1. This CDR3 contains 14 residues. V gave up 3 bases and J gave up 6 bases; unmatched junction bases: 7. Germline values: CDR1 LGHDT, CDR2 YNNKEL (reference sequence).

The V and J genes are TRBV19 and TRBJ1-1; D call uncertain. The ends were cut back, 8 bases at V and 1 base at J, with 8 bases in the middle. Germline CDR1 and CDR2: LNHDA and SQIVND (reference sequence). CDR3 size: 12 residues. CDR3 in amino acids: CASSIWNTEAFF. DNA of the CDR3: TGTGCCAGTTCCATTTGGAACACTGAAGCTTTCTTT.

The chain uses TRBV28 and TRBJ2-4; D is ambiguous. V was cut by 2 bases and J by 5 bases, with 7 bases left in between. The CDR3 extends over 13 amino acids. Germline values: CDR1 MDHEN, CDR2 SYDVKM. CDR3 in amino acids: CASSLTTENIQYF. CDR3 coding DNA: TGTGCCAGCAGTTTAACTACGGAAAACATTCAGTACTTC. Using reference TRBV28 and TRBJ2-4 for the parts outside the CDR3, the full variable domain is DVKVTQSSRYLVKRTGEKVFLECVQDMDHENMFWYRQDPGLGLRLIYFSYDVKMKEKGDIPEGYSVSREKKERFSLILESASTNQTSMYLCASSLTTENIQYFGAGTRLSVL.

V usage is TRBV5-1 and J usage is TRBJ2-1; tentatively, D is TRBD1 (5 bases). The V end was cut by 2 bases, the J end by 9 bases, with 15 bases between. Germline V gives CDR1 SGHRS, CDR2 YFSETQ. The CDR3 has 14 residues. CDR3 nucleotide sequence: TGCGCCAGCAGCTTCGGGTCAAGTAGGGGTGAGCAGTTCTTC. Its translation is CASSFGSSRGEQFF.

This rearrangement joins TRBV2 to TRBJ1-4, with 8 bases aligning to TRBD1. With 7 bases clipped from V and 8 bases from J, the junction kept 6 bases outside the gene matches. Germline V gene data show CDR1 as SNHLY and CDR2 as FYNNEI. This CDR3 has 13 amino acids. In DNA form, the CDR3 reads TGTGCCAGCACAGGGGGCGAGGGGGAAAAACTGTTTTTT. Protein product: CASTGGEGEKLFF.

V gene TRBV6-5 combines with J gene TRBJ2-2, with D uncertain. The length of the CDR3 is 14 residues. Trimming removed 0 bases at V and 5 bases at J, with 7 bases between. Germline V gives CDR1 MNHEY, CDR2 SVGAGI. CDR3 amino acids: CASSYSGETGELFF. The CDR3 coding sequence is TGTGCCAGCAGTTACTCGGGCGAAACCGGGGAGCTGTTTTTT.

The CDR3 spells CASSWSGAGPLHF. The CDR3 nucleotides are TGTGCCAGCAGTTGGAGTGGCGCCGGCCCCCTCCACTTT. The genes are TRBV6-2 or TRBV6-3 and TRBJ1-6; D is undetermined. Germline V gives CDR1 MNHEY, CDR2 SVGEGT. The CDR3 covers 13 residues. The ends were cut back, 4 bases at V and 13 bases at J, with 14 bases in the middle.

V is TRBV29-1 and J is TRBJ1-2; a weak D match, TRBD1 (6 bases). Trimming left V 6 bases short and J 1 base short, with 12 bases between. The CDR3 consists of 13 residues. CDR1 is SQVTM, CDR2 ANQGSEA, per germline. As DNA, the CDR3 is TGCAGCGTATGGACAGAAAATAACTATGGCTACACCTTC. Protein sequence: CSVWTENNYGYTF. Full variable domain (rest looked up from reference TRBV29-1 and TRBJ1-2): SAVISQKPSRDICQRGTSLTIQCQVDSQVTMMFWYRQQPGQSLTLIATANQGSEATYESGFVIDKFPISRPNLTFSTLTVSNMSPEDSSIYLCSVWTENNYGYTFGSGTRLTVV.

The chain combines TRBV2 with TRBJ2-7; TRBD2 agrees at 11 bases. Looked up from germline, CDR1 is SNHLY and CDR2 is FYNNEI. The CDR3 sequence is 16 residues long. V lost 5 bases to trimming and J lost 6 bases; unmatched junction nucleotides: 12. In DNA, the CDR3 is TGTGCCAGCAGTAAGGTAGCGGGGGGGCAAGGTGGCGAGCAGTACTTC. Amino acid sequence: CASSKVAGGQGGEQYF.

This chain connects TRBV19 to TRBJ2-7, with 12 bases lining up with TRBD1. The CDR3 is 14 residues long. With 7 bases clipped from V and 5 bases from J, the junction kept 6 bases outside the gene matches. Germline loops: CDR1 LNHDA, CDR2 SQIVND (reference sequence). CDR3 loop: CASTPGTGGHEQYF. The CDR3 DNA sequence: TGTGCCAGTACCCCCGGGACAGGGGGCCACGAGCAGTACTTC. The whole variable domain, filled in from reference TRBV19 and TRBJ2-7, reads DGGITQSPKYLFRKEGQNVTLSCEQNLNHDAMYWYRQDPGQGLRLIYYSQIVNDFQKGDIAEGYSVSREKKESFPLTVTSAQKNPTAFYLCASTPGTGGHEQYFGPGTRLTVT.

The rearrangement links TRBV20-1 to TRBJ1-6; 7 bases map to TRBD1. CDR3 length equals 16 residues. V gave up 3 bases and J gave up 7 bases; unmatched junction bases: 12. CDR1 DFQATT and CDR2 SNEGSKA come from the germline V gene (reference sequence). The CDR3 bases are TGCAGTGCTAGTCTAAAGATGACAGGGAACAATTCACCCCTCCACTTT. Amino acids: CSASLKMTGNNSPLHF.

The gene calls are TRBV5-1 and TRBJ1-2; 7 nucleotides line up with TRBD1. The CDR3 loop spans 15 amino acids. The V and J ends lost 0 bases and 8 bases, in that order; junction bases with no gene match: 10. Germline values: CDR1 SGHRS, CDR2 YFSETQ. CDR3 sequence reads: CASSLVVGQGGGYTF. For the CDR3, the DNA is TGCGCCAGCAGCTTGGTTGTCGGGCAGGGGGGCGGCTACACCTTC.

The chain uses TRBV9 and TRBJ1-3, with 7 nucleotides matching TRBD1. The CDR3 totals 14 residues. Germline lookup yields CDR1 SGDLS and CDR2 YYNGEE. The J segment lost 4 bases and the V segment lost 3 bases, leaving 4 bases of the junction unmatched. CDR3: CASSATGTGNTIYF. CDR3 DNA sequence: TGTGCCAGCAGCGCGACAGGGACAGGAAACACCATATATTTT.

The J gene is TRBJ1-1, the V gene TRBV18, with 7 bases lining up with TRBD1. V lost 1 base to trimming and J lost 1 base; unmatched junction nucleotides: 9. The CDR3 runs to 17 residues. Germline-derived CDR1 and CDR2 are KGHSH and LQKENI. CDR3: CASSPQGRGAGNTEAFF. In DNA, the CDR3 is TGTGCCAGCTCACCACAGGGCAGGGGGGCCGGGAACACTGAAGCTTTCTTT.

This clone appeared once. This rearrangement joins TRBV4-3 to TRBJ1-5, with a possible D match to TRBD1 (6 bases). This CDR3 has 15 amino acids. Germline V CDR1 and CDR2: LGHNA, YSLEER. The ends were cut back, 0 bases at V and 7 bases at J, with 13 bases in the middle. CDR3 in amino acids: CASSQDGGGQQPQHF. The CDR3 DNA follows: TGCGCCAGCAGCCAAGATGGGGGGGGACAACAGCCCCAGCATTTT.

This clone was observed a handful of times. V is TRBV14 and J is TRBJ2-1; TRBD2 is a possible D gene (5 bases). The length of the CDR3 is 15 residues. Trimming pared 7 bases from V and 2 bases from J, leaving 15 bases between. The germline V gene has CDR1 SGHDN and CDR2 FVKESK. The CDR3 region is CASTDTRTTYNEQFF. The CDR3 DNA reads TGTGCCAGCACCGATACTAGAACTACCTACAATGAGCAGTTCTTC.

Concerning this clone: Other DNA sequences of this sample code for an identical CDR3. In DNA, the CDR3 is TGTGCCAGCAGTTTAGGGCAGACCTACGAGCAGTACTTC. The encoded protein is CASSLGQTYEQYF. V is TRBV12-3 or TRBV12-4 and J is TRBJ2-7; D is ambiguous. V lost 1 base and J lost 2, with 6 bases in between. The CDR3 consists of 13 residues.

The V and J genes are TRBV29-1 and TRBJ2-5, with 7 bases lining up with TRBD1. This CDR3 is 14 amino acids long. J gave up 4 bases and V 1 base, and 6 bases lay outside the gene matches. Germline V CDR1 and CDR2: SQVTM, ANQGSEA. In DNA, the CDR3 is TGCAGCGTTGAAGCCGCGTCAGGGGGAGAGACCCAGTACTTC. This translates into CSVEAASGGETQYF. Full variable domain (rest looked up from reference TRBV29-1 and TRBJ2-5): SAVISQKPSRDICQRGTSLTIQCQVDSQVTMMFWYRQQPGQSLTLIATANQGSEATYESGFVIDKFPISRPNLTFSTLTVSNMSPEDSSIYLCSVEAASGGETQYFGPGTRLLVL.

This chain uses TRBV6-2 or TRBV6-3 with TRBJ2-6; no definite D call. CDR1 and CDR2 (germline): MNHEY, SVGEGT. V was trimmed by 6 bases and J by 2 bases, leaving 11 bases between them. The CDR3 totals 15 residues. DNA for the CDR3: TGTGCCAGCAGCCACCGAGATGCTGGGGCCAACGTCCTGACTTTC. This codes for CASSHRDAGANVLTF.

The chain employs TRBV3-1 (or the pseudogene TRBV3-2) and TRBJ1-1, with 11 bases fitting TRBD1. Looked up from germline, CDR1 is LGHDT and CDR2 is YNNKEL (reference sequence). The junction had 6 bases not matched to a gene; V was cut back by 7 bases and J by 11 bases. The CDR3 consists of 12 residues. The chain's CDR3 is CASNSDRGHAFF. As DNA, the CDR3 is TGTGCCAGCAACTCGGACAGGGGGCATGCTTTCTTT.